These 25 T cell receptor beta chains originate from one sample sequenced in a study of T cells in Graves' hyperthyroidism and ophthalmopathy. Amplification of TCR beta CDR3 regions used RNA as the template. The study used the HTBI primer set for a first-round RT-PCR of the TCR CDR3. TCRdb called the multiplex PCR reads again in MiXCR, with one record for every CDR3 protein. The sample lists a few hundred thousand distinct CDR3 sequences, over 10% occurring once. Sequenced material: blood. The receptors were sampled from a woman under 30 with Graves' hyperthyroidism.

This clonotype was recorded at least ten times. The chain combines TRBV3-1 with TRBJ1-4, with D uncertain. This CDR3 spans 14 amino acids. V lost 8 bases and J lost 1, with 11 bases in between. Germline V gene data show CDR1 as LGHDT and CDR2 as YNNKEL (reference sequence). Written as DNA, the CDR3 is TGTGCCAGCGGTCCTCGGGGAACTAATGAAAAACTGTTTTTT. It translates to CASGPRGTNEKLFF.

This clonotype was counted a few times. The chain employs TRBV28 and TRBJ1-2; a weak D match, TRBD1 (5 bases). Trimming removed 2 bases from V and 8 bases from J, with 9 bases in between. This CDR3 is built from 12 residues. Germline V gene sequence: CDR1 MDHEN, CDR2 SYDVKM. CDR3 residues: CASSLEGWGYTF. In DNA form, the CDR3 reads TGTGCCAGCAGTTTAGAGGGGTGGGGCTACACCTTC.

This clonotype was seen at least ten times. CDR3 sequence: CSFAGLAGNEQFF. The CDR3 DNA reads as TGCAGCTTCGCGGGACTAGCGGGAAATGAGCAGTTCTTC. The chain uses TRBV29-1 and TRBJ2-1; 13 bases fit TRBD2. Per the germline V gene, CDR1 is SQVTM and CDR2 is ANQGSEA. The CDR3 sequence is 13 residues long. J lost 7 bases, V lost 8 bases, and 5 bases had no gene match.

This clonotype was counted a single time. This rearrangement joins TRBV15 to TRBJ1-2, with 8 nucleotides matching TRBD1. This CDR3 region has 13 residues. V shed 4 bases, J shed 7 bases, and the junction held 5 bases outside the gene matches. The germline gives CDR1 LNHNV, CDR2 YYDKDF (reference sequence). This CDR3 is CATSIRTGSGYTF. The CDR3 nucleotides read TGTGCCACCAGCATTCGGACAGGGTCTGGCTACACCTTC.

This clonotype was seen many times. The chain links TRBV20-1 to TRBJ2-7; D not certain. The V and J ends lost 7 bases and 2 bases respectively, with 9 bases between them. CDR3 length: 11 residues. Germline V gene sequence: CDR1 DFQATT, CDR2 SNEGSKA (reference sequence). CDR3 region: CSGHNTYEQYF. As DNA, the CDR3 is TGCAGTGGGCACAACACCTACGAGCAGTACTTC.

Many counts were recorded for this clonotype. The V and J genes are TRBV12-3 or TRBV12-4 and TRBJ1-1; D is unclear. CDR3 length equals 12 residues. Trimming removed 8 bases at V and 2 bases at J, with 9 bases between. CDR3 in DNA: TGTGCCAGCCATCCAGGAAACACTGAAGCTTTCTTT. This translates into CASHPGNTEAFF.

This clonotype came up many times. V and J are TRBV5-1 and TRBJ1-4; no clear D gene. CDR3 length: 14 residues. The V end lost 0 bases, the J end lost 0 bases, and 3 bases lay between the germline ends. Germline CDR1 reads SGHRS; CDR2 reads YFSETQ. CDR3 amino acids: CASSLEATNEKLFF. CDR3 nucleotide sequence: TGCGCCAGCAGCTTGGAGGCAACTAATGAAAAACTGTTTTTT. Full variable domain (outside the CDR3, taken from reference TRBV5-1 and TRBJ1-4): KAGVTQTPRYLIKTRGQQVTLSCSPISGHRSVSWYQQTPGQGLQFLFEYFSETQRNKGNFPGRFSGRQFSNSRSEMNVSTLELGDSALYLCASSLEATNEKLFFGSGTQLSVL.

Of note for this clonotype: Given a much more abundant clone one base away, this may be a read error. This chain uses TRBV7-2 with TRBJ1-4, with a weak D call TRBD1 (6 bases). The CDR3 contains 17 residues. V was cut by 4 bases and J by 8 bases, with 23 bases left in between. Germline assignment: CDR1 SGHTA and CDR2 FQGNSA. The CDR3 is CASSSRLTSGDGEKLFF. In DNA, the CDR3 is TGTGCCAGCAGCTCCCGATTAACTTCAGGGGATGGGGAAAAACTGTTTTTT.

This clonotype was detected only a few times. J is TRBJ1-6 and V is TRBV19; D is ambiguous. CDR3 length equals 14 residues. V gave up 6 bases and J gave up 7 bases, with 13 bases separating them. The germline CDR1 and CDR2 sequences are LNHDA and SQIVND (reference sequence). The chain's CDR3 is CASRKDPTNSPLHF. In DNA, the CDR3 is TGTGCCAGTAGGAAGGACCCGACGAATTCACCCCTCCACTTT.

The J gene is TRBJ1-1, the V gene TRBV7-6; D gene uncertain. From germline, CDR1 is SGHVS and CDR2 FNYEAQ. There are 14 residues in the CDR3. Trimming stripped 5 bases from V and 1 base from J, with 11 bases between. CDR3 loop: CASSPAFTNTEAFF. The CDR3 DNA is TGTGCCAGCAGCCCAGCCTTCACGAACACTGAAGCTTTCTTT.

The chain has TRBV19 and TRBJ1-2; a possible D gene is TRBD1 (5 bases). The germline gives CDR1 LNHDA, CDR2 SQIVND (reference sequence). V gave up 6 bases and J gave up 2 bases, with 13 bases separating them. CDR3 size: 14 residues. The CDR3 here is CASRWGTANYGYTF. The CDR3 DNA reads TGTGCCAGTAGATGGGGGACCGCGAACTATGGCTACACCTTC. Full variable domain (rest looked up from reference TRBV19 and TRBJ1-2): DGGITQSPKYLFRKEGQNVTLSCEQNLNHDAMYWYRQDPGQGLRLIYYSQIVNDFQKGDIAEGYSVSREKKESFPLTVTSAQKNPTAFYLCASRWGTANYGYTFGSGTRLTVV.

This clonotype was recorded many times. The J gene is TRBJ1-1, the V gene TRBV10-3; D is ambiguous. Trimming removed 0 bases at V and 1 base at J, with 9 bases between. This CDR3 has 15 residues. CDR1 and CDR2 from the germline V gene are ENHRY and SYGVKD. DNA of the CDR3: TGTGCCATCAGTGAGTCGATTGCAGGGAACACTGAAGCTTTCTTT. It is translated as CAISESIAGNTEAFF.

This clonotype was detected many times. CDR3 protein: CASSLESGGGARDNEQFF. The CDR3 DNA reads as TGTGCCAGCAGCTTAGAGTCGGGCGGGGGGGCCCGAGACAATGAGCAGTTCTTC. This chain links TRBV11-2 with TRBJ2-1; 9 bases are a match to TRBD2. The CDR3 contains 18 residues. Germline CDR1 SGHAT, CDR2 FQNNGV. V gave up 0 bases and J gave up 5 bases; unmatched junction bases: 11.

This clonotype was counted many times. V and J are TRBV5-1 and TRBJ1-1; D possibly corresponds to TRBD1 (5 bases). From germline, CDR1 is SGHRS and CDR2 YFSETQ. V dropped 4 bases and J dropped 0 bases, with 10 bases sitting between them. The CDR3 has 14 amino acids. The CDR3 sequence: CASSEDRLNTEAFF. Here the CDR3 DNA reads TGCGCCAGCAGCGAAGACAGACTGAACACTGAAGCTTTCTTT.

This clonotype was seen repeatedly, ten times or more. The rearrangement uses TRBV3-1 and TRBJ2-7; D unresolved. The CDR3 consists of 13 residues. Trimming removed 1 base from V and 3 bases from J, with 7 bases in between. Germline V lookup: CDR1 LGHDT, CDR2 YNNKEL (reference sequence). The CDR3 region has the DNA TGTGCCAGCAGCCAAGGGGCATACTACGAGCAGTACTTC. As protein: CASSQGAYYEQYF.

Many counts were recorded for this clonotype. The genes are TRBV2 and TRBJ1-4; D is undetermined. V was shortened by 6 bases and J by 6 bases, with 14 bases between the two germline ends. The germline V gene encodes CDR1 SNHLY and CDR2 FYNNEI. This CDR3 region has 14 residues. CDR3 region: CASSRMEQHEKLFF. CDR3 coding DNA: TGTGCCAGCAGCAGAATGGAGCAGCATGAAAAACTGTTTTTT. Full variable domain (remainder filled in from reference TRBV2 and TRBJ1-4): EPEVTQTPSHQVTQMGQEVILRCVPISNHLYFYWYRQILGQKVEFLVSFYNNEISEKSEIFDDQFSVERPDGSNFTLKIRSTKLEDSAMYFCASSRMEQHEKLFFGSGTQLSVL.

The table lists this clonotype with many counts. The chain combines TRBV6-1 with TRBJ1-2; TRBD1 matches at 10 bases. V was pared by 1 base and J by 5 bases, with 4 bases of the junction left unmatched. The germline gives CDR1 MNHNS, CDR2 SASEGT. This CDR3 has 15 amino acids. Written as DNA, the CDR3 is TGTGCCAGCAGTGAAGATGGACAGGGGGGTTATGGCTACACCTTC. Its protein product is CASSEDGQGGYGYTF.

The chain combines TRBV27 with TRBJ1-1; perhaps TRBD1 as D (5 bases). CDR3 length equals 14 residues. Trimming removed 5 bases from V and 1 base from J, with 11 bases in between. CDR1 is MNHEY and CDR2 is SMNVEV in the germline V gene (reference sequence). The CDR3 protein is CASSPGPANTEAFF. The CDR3 DNA sequence: TGTGCCAGCAGTCCGGGGCCGGCGAACACTGAAGCTTTCTTT.

The V gene is TRBV20-1, the J gene TRBJ1-6; the match to TRBD1 covers 10 bases. The germline V gene encodes CDR1 DFQATT and CDR2 SNEGSKA (reference sequence). This CDR3 spans 13 amino acids. The trim removed 7 bases at V and 5 bases at J, leaving 2 bases unmatched. The CDR3 DNA follows: TGCAGTGGGACAGGGGGGAATAATTCACCCCTCCACTTT. This gives the protein CSGTGGNNSPLHF.

This clonotype was observed a handful of times. The chain employs TRBV9 and TRBJ1-2; D gene uncertain. From germline, CDR1 is SGDLS and CDR2 YYNGEE. This CDR3 contains 14 residues. V dropped 0 bases and J dropped 1 base, with 7 bases sitting between them. The CDR3 DNA sequence: TGTGCCAGCAGCGTAGCGGAGGTTAACTATGGCTACACCTTC. The encoded protein is CASSVAEVNYGYTF.

This clonotype was observed a handful of times. The V call is TRBV5-4, the J call TRBJ1-6; 9 bases are shared with TRBD1. This CDR3 comprises 15 residues. With V trimmed by 4 bases and J by 9 bases, 8 bases remained unmatched. Germline V lookup: CDR1 SGHNT, CDR2 YYREEE (reference sequence). The CDR3 DNA reads as TGTGCCAGCAGCCCGGACAGGGGCGGTGGTTCACCCCTCCACTTT. The encoded protein is CASSPDRGGGSPLHF.

This clonotype was picked up many times. The DNA of the CDR3 is TGTGCCAGCAGTACGTTTTGGGACGGTAGCTCCTACGAGCAGTACTTC. Its protein is CASSTFWDGSSYEQYF. The chain uses TRBV28 and TRBJ2-7; D possibly uses TRBD1 or TRBD2 (5 bases each). Trimming shortened V by 5 bases and J by 0 bases, and 17 bases separated the two germline ends. Germline lookup yields CDR1 MDHEN and CDR2 SYDVKM. CDR3 size: 16 residues.

This clonotype was detected only a few times. The chain employs TRBV7-2 and TRBJ2-7; D call uncertain. Germline V gene lookup returns CDR1 SGHTA and CDR2 FQGNSA. Trimming stripped 4 bases from V and 0 bases from J, with 16 bases between. This CDR3 contains 16 residues. The CDR3 protein is CASSSILVTTSYEQYF. The CDR3 DNA reads TGTGCCAGCAGCTCCATTCTAGTGACAACCTCCTACGAGCAGTACTTC.

The table lists this clonotype with many counts. V gene TRBV29-1 combines with J gene TRBJ2-5, with no clear D. Germline V lookup: CDR1 SQVTM, CDR2 ANQGSEA. Between the trimmed V and J ends, which lost 3 bases and 2 bases, there was a span of 10 bases. The CDR3 loop spans 13 amino acids. The CDR3 sequence is CSVENRGQETQYF. CDR3 coding DNA: TGCAGCGTTGAGAACAGAGGACAAGAGACCCAGTACTTC. The entire variable domain, with the rest obtained from reference TRBV29-1 and TRBJ2-5, is as follows: SAVISQKPSRDICQRGTSLTIQCQVDSQVTMMFWYRQQPGQSLTLIATANQGSEATYESGFVIDKFPISRPNLTFSTLTVSNMSPEDSSIYLCSVENRGQETQYFGPGTRLLVL.

In this sample, this clonotype turned up many times. This rearrangement joins TRBV28 to TRBJ2-7; D possibly corresponds to TRBD1 (7 bases). V was cut by 7 bases and J by 3 bases, with 22 bases left in between. The CDR3 contains 16 residues. CDR1 is MDHEN, CDR2 SYDVKM, per germline. CDR3 DNA: TGTGCCAGCATTAGCGGACAGGCCAAACGAGGCTACGAGCAGTACTTC. Its translation is CASISGQAKRGYEQYF. The full variable domain, completed using reference TRBV28 and TRBJ2-7, is DVKVTQSSRYLVKRTGEKVFLECVQDMDHENMFWYRQDPGLGLRLIYFSYDVKMKEKGDIPEGYSVSREKKERFSLILESASTNQTSMYLCASISGQAKRGYEQYFGPGTRLTVT.